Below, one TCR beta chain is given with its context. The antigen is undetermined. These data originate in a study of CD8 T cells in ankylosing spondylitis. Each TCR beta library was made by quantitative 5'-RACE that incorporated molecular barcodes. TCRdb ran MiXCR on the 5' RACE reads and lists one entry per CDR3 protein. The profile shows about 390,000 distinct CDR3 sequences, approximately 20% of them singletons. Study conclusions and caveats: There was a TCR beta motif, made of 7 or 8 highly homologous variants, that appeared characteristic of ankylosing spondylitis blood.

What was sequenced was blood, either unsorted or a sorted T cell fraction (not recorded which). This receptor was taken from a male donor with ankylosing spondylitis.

DNA of the CDR3: TGCAGTGCTAGACAGGACAGGGGATTGAATGAGCAGTTCTTC. Protein: CSARQDRGLNEQFF. The V call is TRBV20-1, the J call TRBJ2-1, with TRBD1 matching over 9 bases. Germline CDR1 reads DFQATT; CDR2 reads SNEGSKA (reference sequence). The CDR3 sequence is 14 residues long. V trimming: 2 bases; J trimming: 7 bases; junction bases outside the gene matches: 6.